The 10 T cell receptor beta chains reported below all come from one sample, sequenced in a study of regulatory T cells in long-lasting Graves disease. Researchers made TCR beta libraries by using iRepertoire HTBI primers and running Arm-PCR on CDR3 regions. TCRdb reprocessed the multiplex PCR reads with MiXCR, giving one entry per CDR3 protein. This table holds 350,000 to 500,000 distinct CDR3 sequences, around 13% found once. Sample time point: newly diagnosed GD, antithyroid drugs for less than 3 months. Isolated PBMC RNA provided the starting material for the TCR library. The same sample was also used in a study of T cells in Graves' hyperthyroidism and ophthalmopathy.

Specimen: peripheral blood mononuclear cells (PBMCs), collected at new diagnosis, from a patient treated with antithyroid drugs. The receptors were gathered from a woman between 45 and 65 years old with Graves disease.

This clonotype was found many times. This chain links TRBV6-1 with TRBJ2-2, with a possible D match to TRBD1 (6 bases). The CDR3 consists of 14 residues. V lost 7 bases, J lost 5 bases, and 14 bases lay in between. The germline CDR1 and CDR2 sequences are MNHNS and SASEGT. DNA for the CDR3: TGTGCCAGCAAGAAACAGGGTTGGACCGGGGAGCTGTTTTTT. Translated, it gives CASKKQGWTGELFF.

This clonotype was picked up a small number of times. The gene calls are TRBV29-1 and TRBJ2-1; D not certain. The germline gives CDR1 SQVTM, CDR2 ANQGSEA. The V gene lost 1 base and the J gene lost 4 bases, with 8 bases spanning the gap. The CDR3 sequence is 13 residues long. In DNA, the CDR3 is TGCAGCGTTGAAGGGGTGGAGTACAATGAGCAGTTCTTC. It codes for CSVEGVEYNEQFF.

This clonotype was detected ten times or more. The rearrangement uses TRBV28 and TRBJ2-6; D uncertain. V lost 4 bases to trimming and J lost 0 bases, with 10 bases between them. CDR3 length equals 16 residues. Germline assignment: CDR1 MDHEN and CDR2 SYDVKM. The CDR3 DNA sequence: TGTGCCAGCAGTTCTCCGAGACTCTCTGGGGCCAACGTCCTGACTTTC. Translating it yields CASSSPRLSGANVLTF. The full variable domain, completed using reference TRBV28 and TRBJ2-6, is DVKVTQSSRYLVKRTGEKVFLECVQDMDHENMFWYRQDPGLGLRLIYFSYDVKMKEKGDIPEGYSVSREKKERFSLILESASTNQTSMYLCASSSPRLSGANVLTFGAGSRLTVL.

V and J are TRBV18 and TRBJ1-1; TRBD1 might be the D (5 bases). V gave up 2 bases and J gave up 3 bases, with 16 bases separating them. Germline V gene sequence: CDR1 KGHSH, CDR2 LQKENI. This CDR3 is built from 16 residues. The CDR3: CASSPVGPAVDTEAFF. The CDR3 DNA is TGTGCCAGCTCACCAGTGGGACCCGCGGTGGACACTGAAGCTTTCTTT.

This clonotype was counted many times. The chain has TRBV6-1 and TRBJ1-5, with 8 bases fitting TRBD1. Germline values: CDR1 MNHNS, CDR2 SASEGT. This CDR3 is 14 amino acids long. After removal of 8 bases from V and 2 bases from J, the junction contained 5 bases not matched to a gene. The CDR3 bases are TGTGCCAGCCGGCCAGGGGGCGGCAATCAGCCCCAGCATTTT. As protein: CASRPGGGNQPQHF.

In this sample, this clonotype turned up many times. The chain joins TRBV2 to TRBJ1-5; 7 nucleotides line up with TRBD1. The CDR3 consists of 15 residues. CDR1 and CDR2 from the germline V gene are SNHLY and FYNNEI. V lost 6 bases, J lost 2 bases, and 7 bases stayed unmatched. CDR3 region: CASRSRGGGNQPQHF. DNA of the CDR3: TGTGCCAGCAGATCCAGGGGGGGAGGCAATCAGCCCCAGCATTTT.

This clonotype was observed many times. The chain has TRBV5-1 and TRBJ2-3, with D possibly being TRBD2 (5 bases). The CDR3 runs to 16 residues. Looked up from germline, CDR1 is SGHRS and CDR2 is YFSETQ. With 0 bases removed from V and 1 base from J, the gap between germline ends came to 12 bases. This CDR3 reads CASSLGPSQGTDTQYF. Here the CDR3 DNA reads TGCGCCAGCAGCTTGGGGCCTAGCCAAGGCACAGATACGCAGTATTTT.

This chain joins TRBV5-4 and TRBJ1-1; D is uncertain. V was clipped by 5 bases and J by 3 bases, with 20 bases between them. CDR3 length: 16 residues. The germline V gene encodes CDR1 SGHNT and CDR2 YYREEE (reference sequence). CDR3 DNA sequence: TGTGCCAGCAGGATAATCACTGGCGGGTCGGACACTGAAGCTTTCTTT. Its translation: CASRIITGGSDTEAFF. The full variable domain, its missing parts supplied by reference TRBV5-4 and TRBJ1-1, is ETGVTQSPTHLIKTRGQQVTLRCSSQSGHNTVSWYQQALGQGPQFIFQYYREEENGRGNFPPRFSGLQFPNYSSELNVNALELDDSALYLCASRIITGGSDTEAFFGQGTRLTVV.

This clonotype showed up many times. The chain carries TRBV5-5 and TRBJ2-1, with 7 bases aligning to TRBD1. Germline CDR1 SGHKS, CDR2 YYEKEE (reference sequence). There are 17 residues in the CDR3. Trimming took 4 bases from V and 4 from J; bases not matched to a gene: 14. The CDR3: CASSLEFGTDYYNEQFF. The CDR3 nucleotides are TGTGCCAGCAGCCTGGAGTTCGGGACAGATTATTACAATGAGCAGTTCTTC. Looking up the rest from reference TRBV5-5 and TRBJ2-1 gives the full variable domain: DAGVTQSPTHLIKTRGQQVTLRCSPISGHKSVSWYQQVLGQGPQFIFQYYEKEERGRGNFPDRFSARQFPNYSSELNVNALLLGDSALYLCASSLEFGTDYYNEQFFGPGTRLTVL.

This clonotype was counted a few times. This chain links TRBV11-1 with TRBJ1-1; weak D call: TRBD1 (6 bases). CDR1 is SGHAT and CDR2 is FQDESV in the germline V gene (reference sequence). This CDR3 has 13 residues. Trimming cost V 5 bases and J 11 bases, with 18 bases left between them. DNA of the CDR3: TGTGCCAGCAGCCGATCCTGGGGCAGGGGCGCTTTCTTT. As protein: CASSRSWGRGAFF.